This T cell receptor beta chain was sequenced in a study of T cells in Graves' hyperthyroidism and ophthalmopathy. Across the whole study: Peripheral blood collection took place at initial diagnosis, before any treatment. Findings and caveats of the study: Most thyroid-expanded clonotypes above 0.001 were also found in blood. Ophthalmopathy was distinguished from stable hyperthyroidism by 13 V-J signatures.

The CDR3 runs to 15 residues. The V and J ends lost 5 bases and 8 bases, in that order; junction bases with no gene match: 11. In regard to this clonotype: The antigen remains undetermined.

From RNA transcripts, TCR beta CDR3 regions were amplified. A set of HTBI primers served as the primers for a first-round RT-PCR of the TCR CDR3. MiXCR, applied by TCRdb to the multiplex PCR reads, yields one record per CDR3 protein. The table includes 400,000 to 600,000 distinct CDR3 sequences, roughly 20% detected once. Sequenced: blood. This TCR derives from a man younger than 35 with Graves' hyperthyroidism. This chain connects TRBV12-3 or TRBV12-4 to TRBJ2-4, with TRBD1 matching over 8 bases. The CDR3 loop is CASSLTQGAMDIQYF. DNA of the CDR3: TGTGCCAGCAGTCTTACGCAGGGGGCGATGGACATTCAGTACTTC.